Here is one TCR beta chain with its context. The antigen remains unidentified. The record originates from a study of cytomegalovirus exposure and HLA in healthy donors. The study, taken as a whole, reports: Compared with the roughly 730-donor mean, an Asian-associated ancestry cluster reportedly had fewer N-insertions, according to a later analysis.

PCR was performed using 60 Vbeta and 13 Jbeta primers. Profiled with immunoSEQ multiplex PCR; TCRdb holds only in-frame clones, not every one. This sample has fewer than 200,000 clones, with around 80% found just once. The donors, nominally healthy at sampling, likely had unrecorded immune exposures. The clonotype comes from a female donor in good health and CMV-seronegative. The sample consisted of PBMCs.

The chain's CDR3 is CASNRLGPTPETQYF. CDR3 nucleotides: TGTGCCAGCAACCGGTTGGGGCCGACCCCAGAGACCCAGTACTTC. The chain recombines TRBV13 with TRBJ2-5, with a possible D match to TRBD1 (5 bases). From germline, CDR1 is PRHDT and CDR2 FYEKMQ (reference sequence). This CDR3 is built from 15 residues. V was shortened by 7 bases and J by 4 bases, with 19 bases between the two germline ends.